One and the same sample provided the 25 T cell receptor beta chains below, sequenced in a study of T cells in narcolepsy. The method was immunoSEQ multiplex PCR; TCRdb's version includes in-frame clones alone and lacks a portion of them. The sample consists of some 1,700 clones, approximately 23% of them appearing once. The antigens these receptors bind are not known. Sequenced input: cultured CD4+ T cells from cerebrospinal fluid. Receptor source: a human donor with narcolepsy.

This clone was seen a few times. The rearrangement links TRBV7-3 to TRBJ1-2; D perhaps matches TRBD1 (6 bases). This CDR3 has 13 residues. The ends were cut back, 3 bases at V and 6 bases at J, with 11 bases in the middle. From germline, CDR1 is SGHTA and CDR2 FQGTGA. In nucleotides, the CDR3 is TGTGCCAGCAGCTTGGGGGGCCACGATGGCTACACCTTC. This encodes CASSLGGHDGYTF. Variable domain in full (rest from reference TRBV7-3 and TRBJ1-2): GAGVSQTPSNKVTEKGKYVELRCDPISGHTALYWYRQSLGQGPEFLIYFQGTGAADDSGLPNDRFFAVRPEGSVSTLKIQRTERGDSAVYLCASSLGGHDGYTFGSGTRLTVV.

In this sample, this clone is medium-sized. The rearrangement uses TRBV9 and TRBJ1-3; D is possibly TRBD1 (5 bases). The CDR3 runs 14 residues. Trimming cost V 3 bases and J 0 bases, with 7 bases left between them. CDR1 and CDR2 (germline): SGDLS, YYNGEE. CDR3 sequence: CASSADSSGNTIYF. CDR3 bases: TGTGCCAGCAGCGCAGACAGCTCTGGAAACACCATATATTTT.

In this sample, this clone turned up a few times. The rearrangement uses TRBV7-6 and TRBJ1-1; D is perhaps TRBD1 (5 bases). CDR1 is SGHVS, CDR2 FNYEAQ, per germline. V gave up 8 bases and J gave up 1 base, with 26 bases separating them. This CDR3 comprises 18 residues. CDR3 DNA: TGTGCCAGCTCCCCAGTCGGGGGAAGAGAGCAGAAGAACACTGAAGCTTTCTTT. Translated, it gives CASSPVGGREQKNTEAFF.

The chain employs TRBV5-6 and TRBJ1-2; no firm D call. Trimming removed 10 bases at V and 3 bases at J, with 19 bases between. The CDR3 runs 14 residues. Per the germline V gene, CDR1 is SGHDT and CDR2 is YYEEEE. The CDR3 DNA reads TGTGCCTGCTGGGTGGAAGGTGTTCACTATGGCTACACCTTC. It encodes CACWVEGVHYGYTF.

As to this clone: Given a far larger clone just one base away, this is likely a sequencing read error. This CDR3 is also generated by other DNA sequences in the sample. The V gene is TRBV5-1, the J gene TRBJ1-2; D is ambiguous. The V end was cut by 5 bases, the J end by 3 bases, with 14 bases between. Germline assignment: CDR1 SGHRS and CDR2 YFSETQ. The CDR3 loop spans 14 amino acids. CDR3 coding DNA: TGCGCCAGCAGGGTGGAAGGTGTTCACTATGGCTACACCTTC. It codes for CASRVEGVHYGYTF.

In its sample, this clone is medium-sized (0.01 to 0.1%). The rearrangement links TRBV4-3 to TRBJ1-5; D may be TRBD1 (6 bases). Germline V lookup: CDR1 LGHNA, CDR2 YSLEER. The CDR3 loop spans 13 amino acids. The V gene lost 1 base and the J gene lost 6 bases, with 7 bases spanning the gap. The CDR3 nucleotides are TGCGCCAGCAGCCAAGGAGGGGGTCAGCCCCAGCATTTT. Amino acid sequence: CASSQGGGQPQHF.

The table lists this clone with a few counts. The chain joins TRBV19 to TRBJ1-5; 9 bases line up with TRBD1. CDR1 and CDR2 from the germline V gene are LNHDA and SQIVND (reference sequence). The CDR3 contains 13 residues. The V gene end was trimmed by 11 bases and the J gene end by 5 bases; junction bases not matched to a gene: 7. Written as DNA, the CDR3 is TGTGCCTCCGGGACAGGGTCCCATCAGCCCCAGCATTTT. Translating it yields CASGTGSHQPQHF. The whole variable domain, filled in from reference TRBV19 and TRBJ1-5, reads DGGITQSPKYLFRKEGQNVTLSCEQNLNHDAMYWYRQDPGQGLRLIYYSQIVNDFQKGDIAEGYSVSREKKESFPLTVTSAQKNPTAFYLCASGTGSHQPQHFGDGTRLSIL.

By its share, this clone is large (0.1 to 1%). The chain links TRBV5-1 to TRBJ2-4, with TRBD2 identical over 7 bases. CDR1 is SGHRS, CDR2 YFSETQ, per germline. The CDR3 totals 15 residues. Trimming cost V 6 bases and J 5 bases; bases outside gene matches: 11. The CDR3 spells CASTQGGGTENIQYF. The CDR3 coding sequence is TGCGCCAGCACTCAAGGCGGGGGAACCGAAAACATTCAGTACTTC.

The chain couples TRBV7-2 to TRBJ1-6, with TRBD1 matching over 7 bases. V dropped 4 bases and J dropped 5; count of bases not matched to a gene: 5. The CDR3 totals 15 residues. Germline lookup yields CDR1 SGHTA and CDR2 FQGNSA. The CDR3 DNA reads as TGTGCCAGCAGCTGGCCGGGACAGCATAATTCACCCCTCCACTTT. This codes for CASSWPGQHNSPLHF.

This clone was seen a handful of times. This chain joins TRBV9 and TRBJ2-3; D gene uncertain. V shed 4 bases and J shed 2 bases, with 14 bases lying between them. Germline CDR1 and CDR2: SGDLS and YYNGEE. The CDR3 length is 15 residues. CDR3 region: CASSLIPANTDTQYF. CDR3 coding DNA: TGTGCCAGCAGCCTAATCCCCGCTAACACAGATACGCAGTATTTT.

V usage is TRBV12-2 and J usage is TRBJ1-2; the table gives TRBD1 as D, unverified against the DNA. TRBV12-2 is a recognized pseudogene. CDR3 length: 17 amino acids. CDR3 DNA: TGTGCAAGTCGCCCAGGGTGGGCTCCACGAAAGACCTATGGCTACACCTTC. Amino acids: CASRPGWAPRKTYGYTF.

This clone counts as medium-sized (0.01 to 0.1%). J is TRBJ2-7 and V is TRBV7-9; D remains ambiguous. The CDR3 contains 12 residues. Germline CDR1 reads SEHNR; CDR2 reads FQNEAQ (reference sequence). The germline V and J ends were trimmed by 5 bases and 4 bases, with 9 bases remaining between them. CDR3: CASSLPNYEQYF. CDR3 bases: TGTGCCAGCAGCCTCCCTAATTACGAGCAGTACTTC.

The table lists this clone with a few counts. The DNA for the CDR3 is TGTGCCAGCAGCTTAGCCCGGGGAACTGAGACCCAGTACTTC. Translation: CASSLARGTETQYF. This chain uses TRBV7-9 with TRBJ2-5; D is possibly TRBD2 (5 bases). V was shortened by 0 bases and J by 5 bases, with 10 bases between the two germline ends. Germline V gene data show CDR1 as SEHNR and CDR2 as FQNEAQ (reference sequence). There are 14 residues in the CDR3.

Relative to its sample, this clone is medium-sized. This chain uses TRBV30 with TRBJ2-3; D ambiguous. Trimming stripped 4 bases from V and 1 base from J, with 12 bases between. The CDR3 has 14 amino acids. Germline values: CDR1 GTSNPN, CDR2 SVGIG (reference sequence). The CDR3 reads CAWTDPFGTDTQYF. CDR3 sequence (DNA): TGTGCCTGGACCGACCCCTTCGGCACAGATACGCAGTATTTT.

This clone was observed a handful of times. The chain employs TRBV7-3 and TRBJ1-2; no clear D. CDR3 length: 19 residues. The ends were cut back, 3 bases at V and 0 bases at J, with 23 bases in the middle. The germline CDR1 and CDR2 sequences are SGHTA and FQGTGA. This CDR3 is CASSLYPRRVVEANYGYTF. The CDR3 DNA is TGTGCCAGCAGCTTGTACCCCAGGAGGGTGGTTGAGGCTAACTATGGCTACACCTTC.

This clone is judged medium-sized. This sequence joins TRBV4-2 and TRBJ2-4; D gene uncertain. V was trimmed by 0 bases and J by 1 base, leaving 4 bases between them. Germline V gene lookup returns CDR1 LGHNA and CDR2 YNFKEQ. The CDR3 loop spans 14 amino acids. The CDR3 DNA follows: TGTGCCAGCAGCCAAGAGGGGGCCAAAAACATTCAGTACTTC. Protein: CASSQEGAKNIQYF.

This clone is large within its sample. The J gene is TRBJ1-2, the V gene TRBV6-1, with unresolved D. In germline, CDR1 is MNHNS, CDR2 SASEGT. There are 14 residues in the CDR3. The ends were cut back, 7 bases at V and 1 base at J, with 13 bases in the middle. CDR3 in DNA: TGTGCCAGCACTCGTAGAGAATTTAACTATGGCTACACCTTC. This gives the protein CASTRREFNYGYTF.

CDR3 DNA sequence: TGTGCCAGCAGTTCCAGTACCCCTCCTGAAGCTTTCTTT. Its translation: CASSSSTPPEAFF. The V call is TRBV6-8, the J call TRBJ1-1; no clear D. The germline V gene has CDR1 MNHGY and CDR2 SAAAGT. V was shortened by 4 bases and J by 6 bases, with 12 bases between the two germline ends. CDR3 size: 13 residues.

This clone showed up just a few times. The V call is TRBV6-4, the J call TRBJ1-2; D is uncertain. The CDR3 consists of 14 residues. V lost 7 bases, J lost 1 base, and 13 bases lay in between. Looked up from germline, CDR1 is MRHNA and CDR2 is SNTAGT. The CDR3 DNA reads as TGTGCCAGCACTCGTAGAGAATTTAACTATGGCTACACCTTC. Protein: CASTRREFNYGYTF.

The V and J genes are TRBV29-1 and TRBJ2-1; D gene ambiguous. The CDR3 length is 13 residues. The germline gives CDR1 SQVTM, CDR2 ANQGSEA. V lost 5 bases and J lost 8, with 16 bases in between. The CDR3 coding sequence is TGCAGCGTTAGCGACGCCAGGTACCATGAGCAGTTCTTC. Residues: CSVSDARYHEQFF.

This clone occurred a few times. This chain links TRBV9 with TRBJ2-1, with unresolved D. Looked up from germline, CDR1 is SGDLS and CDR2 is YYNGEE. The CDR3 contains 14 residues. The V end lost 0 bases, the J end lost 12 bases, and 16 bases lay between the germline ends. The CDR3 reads CASSVASVANRQFF. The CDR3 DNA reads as TGTGCCAGCAGCGTAGCTTCCGTCGCAAATAGGCAGTTCTTC.

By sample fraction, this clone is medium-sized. The CDR3 sequence is CASSLAGSSNEQYF. The CDR3 DNA sequence: TGTGCCAGCAGCTTAGCTGGCAGTTCCAACGAGCAGTACTTC. The J gene is TRBJ2-7, the V gene TRBV11-2; D gene ambiguous. The CDR3 extends over 14 amino acids. Trimming removed 1 base at V and 5 bases at J, with 12 bases between. CDR1 and CDR2 from the germline V gene are SGHAT and FQNNGV.

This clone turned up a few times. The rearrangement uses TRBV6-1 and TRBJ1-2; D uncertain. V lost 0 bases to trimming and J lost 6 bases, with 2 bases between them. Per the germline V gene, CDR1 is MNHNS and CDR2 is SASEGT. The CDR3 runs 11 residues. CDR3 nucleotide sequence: TGTGCCAGCAGTGAAGCCGATGGCTACACCTTC. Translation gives CASSEADGYTF.

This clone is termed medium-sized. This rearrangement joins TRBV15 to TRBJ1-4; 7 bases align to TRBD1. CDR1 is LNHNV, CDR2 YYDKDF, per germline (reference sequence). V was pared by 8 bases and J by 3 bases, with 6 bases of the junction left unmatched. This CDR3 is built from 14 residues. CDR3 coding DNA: TGTGCCACCGAAGGGGGCGGCTCTAATGAAAAACTGTTTTTT. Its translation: CATEGGGSNEKLFF.

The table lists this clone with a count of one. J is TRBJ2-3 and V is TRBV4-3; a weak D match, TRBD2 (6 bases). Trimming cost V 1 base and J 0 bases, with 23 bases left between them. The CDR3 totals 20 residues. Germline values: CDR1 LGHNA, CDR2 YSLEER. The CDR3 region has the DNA TGCGCCAGCAGCCAAGGGCGAGGGGCGGGGTGGCTATCTAGCACAGATACGCAGTATTTT. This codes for CASSQGRGAGWLSSTDTQYF.